The clone carrying this T cell receptor beta chain has more than one count but fewer than ten. Its target is unknown. The data derive from a study of identical twins. TCRdb passed the 5' RACE reads through MiXCR, listing each CDR3 protein once. The sample records roughly 1.6 million distinct CDR3 sequences, 25% to 35% being singletons. Trimming cost V 4 bases and J 4 bases, with 20 bases left between them. This CDR3 comprises 16 residues. Germline V gives CDR1 MDHEN, CDR2 SYDVKM. Study results and caveats: A lower insertion count was a feature of abundant cord blood beta clonotypes, with no such feature in memory repertoires.

The chain uses TRBV28 and TRBJ2-7, with D possibly called TRBD1 or TRBD2 (5 bases each). This receptor was taken from a newborn girl in good health. The material sequenced was cord blood. CDR3 in amino acids: CASSYLSGTPQYEQYF. CDR3 nucleotides: TGTGCCAGCAGTTACTTATCGGGGACCCCACAGTACGAGCAGTACTTC.